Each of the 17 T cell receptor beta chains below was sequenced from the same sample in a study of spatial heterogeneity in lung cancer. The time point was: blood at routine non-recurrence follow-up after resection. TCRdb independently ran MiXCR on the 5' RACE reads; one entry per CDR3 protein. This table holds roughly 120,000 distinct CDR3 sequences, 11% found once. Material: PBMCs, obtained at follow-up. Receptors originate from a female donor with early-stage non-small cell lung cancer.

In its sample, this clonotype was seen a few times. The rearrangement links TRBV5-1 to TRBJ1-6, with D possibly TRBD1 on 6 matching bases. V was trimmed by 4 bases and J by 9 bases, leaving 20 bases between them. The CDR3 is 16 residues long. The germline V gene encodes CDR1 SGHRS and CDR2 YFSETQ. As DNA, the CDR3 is TGCGCCAGCAGCCCGCACCCCCCAGGGGAAAGTTCACCCCTCCACTTT. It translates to CASSPHPPGESSPLHF.

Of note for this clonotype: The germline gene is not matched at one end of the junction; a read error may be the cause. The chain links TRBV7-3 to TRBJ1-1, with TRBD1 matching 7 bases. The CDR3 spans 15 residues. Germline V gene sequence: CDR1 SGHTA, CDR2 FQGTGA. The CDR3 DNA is TGTGCCAGCAGCTTAGGCGGTCAGGGGGTCACTAAAGCTTTCTTT. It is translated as CASSLGGQGVTKAFF.

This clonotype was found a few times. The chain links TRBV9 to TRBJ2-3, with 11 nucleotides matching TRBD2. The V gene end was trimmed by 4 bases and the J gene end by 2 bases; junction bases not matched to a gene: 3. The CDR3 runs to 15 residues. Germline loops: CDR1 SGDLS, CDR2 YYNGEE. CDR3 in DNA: TGTGCCAGCAGCAGACTAGCGGGGATCACAGATACGCAGTATTTT. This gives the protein CASSRLAGITDTQYF. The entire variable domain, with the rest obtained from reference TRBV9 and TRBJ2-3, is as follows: DSGVTQTPKHLITATGQRVTLRCSPRSGDLSVYWYQQSLDQGLQFLIQYYNGEERAKGNILERFSAQQFPDLHSELNLSSLELGDSALYFCASSRLAGITDTQYFGPGTRLTVL.

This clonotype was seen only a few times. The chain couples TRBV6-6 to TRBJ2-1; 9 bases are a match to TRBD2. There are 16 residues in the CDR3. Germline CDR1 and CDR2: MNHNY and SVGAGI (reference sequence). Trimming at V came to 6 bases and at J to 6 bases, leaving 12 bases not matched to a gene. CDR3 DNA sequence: TGTGCCAGCAGGGGGGGGTCGTCTAGCGGGATCAATGAGCAGTTCTTC. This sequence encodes CASRGGSSSGINEQFF.

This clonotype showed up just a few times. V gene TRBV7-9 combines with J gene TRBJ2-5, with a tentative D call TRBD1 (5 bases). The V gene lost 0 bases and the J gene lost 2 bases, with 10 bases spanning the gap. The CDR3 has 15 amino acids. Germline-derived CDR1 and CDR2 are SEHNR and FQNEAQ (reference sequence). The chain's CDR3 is CASSLAGAPQETQYF. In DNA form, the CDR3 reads TGTGCCAGCAGCTTAGCAGGGGCGCCTCAAGAGACCCAGTACTTC. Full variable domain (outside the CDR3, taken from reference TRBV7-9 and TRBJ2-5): DTGVSQNPRHKITKRGQNVTFRCDPISEHNRLYWYRQTLGQGPEFLTYFQNEAQLEKSRLLSDRFSAERPKGSFSTLEIQRTEQGDSAMYLCASSLAGAPQETQYFGPGTRLLVL.

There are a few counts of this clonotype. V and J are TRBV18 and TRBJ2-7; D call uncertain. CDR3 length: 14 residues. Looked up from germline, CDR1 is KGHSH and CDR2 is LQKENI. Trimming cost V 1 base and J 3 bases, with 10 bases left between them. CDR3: CASSPRSRFYEQYF. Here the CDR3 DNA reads TGTGCCAGCTCACCACGAAGTAGGTTCTACGAGCAGTACTTC.

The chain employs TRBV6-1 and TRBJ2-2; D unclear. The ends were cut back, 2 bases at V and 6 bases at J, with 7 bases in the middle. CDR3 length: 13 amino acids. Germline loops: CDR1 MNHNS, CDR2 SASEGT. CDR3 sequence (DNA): TGTGCCAGCAGTGAACAGGAATCCGGGGAGCTGTTTTTT. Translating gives CASSEQESGELFF.

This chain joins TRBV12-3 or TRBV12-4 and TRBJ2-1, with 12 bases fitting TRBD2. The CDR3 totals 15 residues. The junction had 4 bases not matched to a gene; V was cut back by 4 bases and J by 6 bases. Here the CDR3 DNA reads TGTGCCAGCAGTTCCGGACTAGCGGGAACCAATGAGCAGTTCTTC. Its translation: CASSSGLAGTNEQFF.

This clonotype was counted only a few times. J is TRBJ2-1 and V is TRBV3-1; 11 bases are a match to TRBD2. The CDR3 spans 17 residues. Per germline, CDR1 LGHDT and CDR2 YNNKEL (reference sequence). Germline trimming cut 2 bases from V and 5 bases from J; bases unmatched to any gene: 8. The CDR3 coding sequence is TGTGCCAGCAGCCAAATATCTAGCGGGAGGTTCCACAATGAGCAGTTCTTC. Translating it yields CASSQISSGRFHNEQFF.

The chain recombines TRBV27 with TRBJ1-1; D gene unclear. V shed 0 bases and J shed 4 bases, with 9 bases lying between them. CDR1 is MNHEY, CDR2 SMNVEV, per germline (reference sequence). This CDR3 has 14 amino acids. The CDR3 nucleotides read TGTGCCAGCAGTTTATCGGGAGAGGGCACTGAAGCTTTCTTT. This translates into CASSLSGEGTEAFF.

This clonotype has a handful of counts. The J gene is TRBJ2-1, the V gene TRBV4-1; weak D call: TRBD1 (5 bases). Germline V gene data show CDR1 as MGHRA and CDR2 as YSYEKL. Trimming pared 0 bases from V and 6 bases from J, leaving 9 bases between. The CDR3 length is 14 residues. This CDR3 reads CASSQEGQGNEQFF. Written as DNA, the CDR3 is TGCGCCAGCAGCCAAGAAGGCCAGGGCAATGAGCAGTTCTTC.

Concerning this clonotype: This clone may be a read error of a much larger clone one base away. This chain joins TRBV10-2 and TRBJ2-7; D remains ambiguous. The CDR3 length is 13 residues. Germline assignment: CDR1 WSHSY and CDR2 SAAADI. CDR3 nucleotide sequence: TGCGCCAGCAGTGACACATTCCCGATCGAGCAGTGCTTC. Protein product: CASSDTFPIEQCF.

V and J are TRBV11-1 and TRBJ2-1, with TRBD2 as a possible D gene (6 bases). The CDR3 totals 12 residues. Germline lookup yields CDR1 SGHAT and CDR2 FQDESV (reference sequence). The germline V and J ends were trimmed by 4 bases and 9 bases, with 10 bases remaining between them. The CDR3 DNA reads TGTGCCAGCAGCTCGACTAGGACTGAGCAGTTCTTC. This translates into CASSSTRTEQFF. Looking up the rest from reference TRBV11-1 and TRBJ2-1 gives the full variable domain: EAEVAQSPRYKITEKSQAVAFWCDPISGHATLYWYRQILGQGPELLVQFQDESVVDDSQLPKDRFSAERLKGVDSTLKIQPAELGDSAMYLCASSSTRTEQFFGPGTRLTVL.

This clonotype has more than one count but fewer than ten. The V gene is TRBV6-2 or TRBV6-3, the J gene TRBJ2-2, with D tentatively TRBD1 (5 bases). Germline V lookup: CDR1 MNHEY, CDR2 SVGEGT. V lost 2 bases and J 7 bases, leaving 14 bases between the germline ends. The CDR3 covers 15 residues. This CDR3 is CASSYAQGWGGELFF. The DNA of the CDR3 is TGTGCCAGCAGTTACGCGCAGGGATGGGGCGGGGAGCTGTTTTTT.

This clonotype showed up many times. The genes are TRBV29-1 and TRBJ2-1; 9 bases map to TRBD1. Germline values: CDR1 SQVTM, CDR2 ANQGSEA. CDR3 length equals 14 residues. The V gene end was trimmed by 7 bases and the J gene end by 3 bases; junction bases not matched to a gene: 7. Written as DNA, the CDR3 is TGCAGCGCTGGTGGGACAGGGATCTACAATGAGCAGTTCTTC. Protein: CSAGGTGIYNEQFF.

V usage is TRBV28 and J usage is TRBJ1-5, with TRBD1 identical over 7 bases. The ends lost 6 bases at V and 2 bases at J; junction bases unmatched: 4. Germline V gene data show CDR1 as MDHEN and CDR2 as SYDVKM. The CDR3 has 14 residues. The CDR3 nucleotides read TGTGCCAGCAGCAACACAGGGGGCAATCAGCCCCAGCATTTT. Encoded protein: CASSNTGGNQPQHF.

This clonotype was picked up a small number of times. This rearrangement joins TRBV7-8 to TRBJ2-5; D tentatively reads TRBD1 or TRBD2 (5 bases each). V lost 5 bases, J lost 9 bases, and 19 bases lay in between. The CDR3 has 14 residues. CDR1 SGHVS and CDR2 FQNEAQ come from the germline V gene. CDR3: CASSTRDAPKAQYF. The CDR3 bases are TGTGCCAGCAGCACACGGGACGCTCCCAAGGCCCAGTACTTC.